These 29 T cell receptor beta chains were sequenced from one sample in a study of OX40 agonist ivuxolimab in advanced cancers. The receptor library was made with the immunoSEQ multiplex PCR assay. Drawn from immuneACCESS, this table holds only the in-frame rearrangements with V and J called that TCRdb kept. Clones are partly lost; checked studies trace under half to an unresolved V gene and leave the rest unexplained. This sample comprises approximately 90,000 clones, roughly 89% of them detected only once. Jointly, the top ten make up approximately 1.5% of the sample. The input for sequencing was CD4+ or CD8+ T cells sorted from blood, taken in a trial of the OX40 agonist ivuxolimab. The receptors come from an adult with an advanced solid tumor such as melanoma, head and neck, liver or kidney cancer.

The CDR3: CASSRQGGTGELFF. In DNA, the CDR3 is TGTGCCAGCAGCCGACAGGGGGGCACCGGGGAGCTGTTTTTT. This sequence joins TRBV5-4 and TRBJ2-2, with 9 bases identical to TRBD1. The CDR3 is made up of 14 amino acids. Germline V CDR1 and CDR2: SGHNT, YYREEE (reference sequence). The trim removed 4 bases at V and 4 bases at J, leaving 2 bases unmatched.

This clone showed up just a few times. The chain combines TRBV7-6 with TRBJ2-7; D is unclear. In germline, CDR1 is SGHVS, CDR2 FNYEAQ. The germline V and J ends were trimmed by 1 base and 1 base, with 20 bases remaining between them. The CDR3 sequence is 18 residues long. The CDR3 coding sequence is TGTGCCAGCAGCTTAGTTTCGGGTGGTGGGGTCGAATCCTACGAGCAGTACTTC. Amino acid sequence: CASSLVSGGGVESYEQYF. The full variable domain, in which reference TRBV7-6 and TRBJ2-7 provide the parts outside the CDR3, is GAGVSQSPRYKVTKRGQDVALRCDPISGHVSLYWYRQALGQGPEFLTYFNYEAQQDKSGLPNDRFSAERPEGSISTLTIQRTEQRDSAMYRCASSLVSGGGVESYEQYFGPGTRLTVT.

This chain joins TRBV11-2 and TRBJ1-1, with D possibly TRBD1 on 6 matching bases. V was shortened by 1 base and J by 3 bases, with 12 bases between the two germline ends. There are 15 residues in the CDR3. CDR1 is SGHAT and CDR2 is FQNNGV in the germline V gene. CDR3 residues: CASSLGRGLDTEAFF. The CDR3 region has the DNA TGTGCCAGCAGCTTAGGGCGGGGGCTTGACACTGAAGCTTTCTTT.

This chain joins TRBV7-3 and TRBJ1-1; maybe TRBD1 (6 bases). V lost 3 bases and J lost 2, with 10 bases in between. CDR3 length equals 14 residues. The V gene's germline CDR1 is SGHTA and CDR2 FQGTGA. The CDR3 DNA reads TGTGCCAGCAGCTTTGAGGGGGGTAACACTGAAGCTTTCTTT. It specifies CASSFEGGNTEAFF.

The chain combines TRBV5-1 with TRBJ1-2; D gene unclear. This CDR3 is 14 amino acids long. Germline lookup yields CDR1 SGHRS and CDR2 YFSETQ. V gave up 2 bases and J gave up 2 bases, with 10 bases separating them. This chain's CDR3 is CASSFNSINYGYTF. CDR3 sequence (DNA): TGCGCCAGCAGCTTCAACAGCATCAACTATGGCTACACCTTC.

The sample holds a few counts of this clone. The rearrangement uses TRBV6-5 and TRBJ2-2; no firm D call. V was trimmed by 7 bases and J by 2 bases, leaving 5 bases between them. The germline CDR1 and CDR2 sequences are MNHEY and SVGAGI. CDR3 size: 12 residues. Here the CDR3 DNA reads TGTGCCAGCACGGCCAACACCGGGGAGCTGTTTTTT. Protein product: CASTANTGELFF.

This chain connects TRBV19 to TRBJ2-1; the D gene is possibly TRBD2 (6 bases). The CDR3 is 14 amino acids. CDR1 and CDR2 from the germline V gene are LNHDA and SQIVND (reference sequence). V dropped 1 base and J dropped 9 bases, with 13 bases sitting between them. In nucleotides, the CDR3 is TGTGCCAGTAGTATAGCTACTAGCTGGGGTGAGCAGTTCTTC. Its protein product is CASSIATSWGEQFF.

This clone has a single count. The V gene is TRBV5-1, the J gene TRBJ2-5, with D possibly being TRBD2 (5 bases). There are 14 residues in the CDR3. Trimming removed 7 bases from V and 2 bases from J, with 15 bases in between. CDR1 is SGHRS and CDR2 is YFSETQ in the germline V gene. CDR3 residues: CASYPPGLQETQYF. CDR3 nucleotide sequence: TGCGCCAGCTATCCTCCGGGATTACAAGAGACCCAGTACTTC.

The chain uses TRBV5-1 and TRBJ1-1; 7 nucleotides match TRBD1. This CDR3 is 14 amino acids long. Losses at the gene ends were 5 bases for V and 4 bases for J; bases not matched to a gene: 8. The V gene's germline CDR1 is SGHRS and CDR2 YFSETQ. The CDR3 protein is CASRTNRGTTEAFF. For the CDR3, the DNA is TGCGCCAGCAGGACGAACAGGGGAACCACTGAAGCTTTCTTT.

J is TRBJ2-7 and V is TRBV7-9; 9 bases are a match to TRBD1. In germline, CDR1 is SEHNR, CDR2 FQNEAQ (reference sequence). This CDR3 contains 17 residues. V dropped 1 base and J dropped 4; count of bases not matched to a gene: 11. CDR3 sequence reads: CASSLVPHPDRGYEQYF. The CDR3 DNA follows: TGTGCCAGCAGCTTAGTACCCCACCCGGACAGGGGATACGAGCAGTACTTC.

The rearrangement links TRBV19 to TRBJ1-4, with a tentative D call TRBD1 (6 bases). The CDR3 covers 14 residues. From germline, CDR1 is LNHDA and CDR2 SQIVND (reference sequence). Trimming left V 4 bases short and J 7 bases short, with 13 bases between. CDR3 region: CASSKTGLGEKLFF. The CDR3 nucleotides read TGTGCCAGTAGTAAGACAGGTCTGGGTGAAAAACTGTTTTTT.

In nucleotides, the CDR3 is TGTGCCAGCAACCCGGGACACACCGGGGAGCTGTTTTTT. This gives the protein CASNPGHTGELFF. V gene TRBV25-1 combines with J gene TRBJ2-2; D may correspond to TRBD1 or TRBD2 (5 bases each). V was cut by 7 bases and J by 3 bases, with 9 bases left in between. Looked up from germline, CDR1 is MGHDK and CDR2 is SYGVNS. The CDR3 sequence is 13 residues long.

The chain links TRBV4-2 to TRBJ2-1; TRBD1 aligns across 7 bases. Germline CDR1 LGHNA, CDR2 YNFKEQ. CDR3 size: 13 residues. With 4 bases clipped from V and 5 bases from J, the junction kept 2 bases outside the gene matches. The CDR3 nucleotides read TGTGCCAGCAGCCGAGGGACAGACAATGAGCAGTTCTTC. Translating it yields CASSRGTDNEQFF.

The J gene is TRBJ1-1, the V gene TRBV10-3; maybe TRBD1 (6 bases). Trimming stripped 6 bases from V and 1 base from J, with 9 bases between. The CDR3 sequence is 13 residues long. In germline, CDR1 is ENHRY, CDR2 SYGVKD. The CDR3 sequence: CAISSGQNTEAFF. Written as DNA, the CDR3 is TGTGCCATCAGCTCGGGACAGAACACTGAAGCTTTCTTT.

This rearrangement joins TRBV4-2 to TRBJ2-3; 8 bases map to TRBD2. With V trimmed by 4 bases and J by 4 bases, 7 bases remained unmatched. CDR3 length: 15 residues. CDR1 and CDR2 from the germline V gene are LGHNA and YNFKEQ. CDR3 coding DNA: TGTGCCAGCAGCCCTTCCAGCGGGAGCGCAGATACGCAGTATTTT. As protein: CASSPSSGSADTQYF.

This clone was counted between two and nine times. The V gene is TRBV7-2, the J gene TRBJ1-5; possibly TRBD1 for D (6 bases). Per germline, CDR1 SGHTA and CDR2 FQGNSA. The CDR3 is made up of 13 amino acids. The ends were cut back, 5 bases at V and 5 bases at J, with 10 bases in the middle. The CDR3 nucleotides are TGTGCCAGCAGCGAGGGGGGGTATCAGCCCCAGCATTTT. Amino acid sequence: CASSEGGYQPQHF.

This clone occurred once. V and J are TRBV7-9 and TRBJ2-7; D perhaps matches TRBD1 (5 bases). The V gene lost 3 bases and the J gene lost 2 bases, with 11 bases spanning the gap. CDR3 length: 14 amino acids. The germline CDR1 and CDR2 sequences are SEHNR and FQNEAQ (reference sequence). CDR3 coding DNA: TGTGCCAGCAGCTTTAAAACAGGTCCCTACGAGCAGTACTTC. This gives the protein CASSFKTGPYEQYF.

CDR3 coding DNA: TGTGCCAGTAGTGTCGGACTAGCGGGGGGAGATACGCAGTATTTT. This gives the protein CASSVGLAGGDTQYF. The J gene is TRBJ2-3, the V gene TRBV19, with TRBD2 matching over 14 bases. Germline loops: CDR1 LNHDA, CDR2 SQIVND (reference sequence). The CDR3 totals 15 residues. V gave up 5 bases and J gave up 5 bases; unmatched junction bases: 3.

The chain uses TRBV7-2 and TRBJ1-2, with unresolved D. Trimming pared 10 bases from V and 7 bases from J, leaving 13 bases between. Per the germline V gene, CDR1 is SGHTA and CDR2 is FQGNSA. The CDR3 sequence is 11 residues long. CDR3 bases: TGTGCCATCGCGGTGCGGCCTGGCTACACCTTC. It codes for CAIAVRPGYTF.

V is TRBV11-2 and J is TRBJ1-3, with a tentative D call TRBD1 (5 bases). CDR1 SGHAT and CDR2 FQNNGV come from the germline V gene. The ends were cut back, 6 bases at V and 3 bases at J, with 12 bases in the middle. This CDR3 is built from 14 residues. The CDR3 nucleotides are TGTGCCAGCAGATTTCAAGGGGATGGAAACACCATATATTTT. Translation: CASRFQGDGNTIYF.

The V and J genes are TRBV9 and TRBJ1-3, with 8 bases matching TRBD1. J was trimmed by 5 bases and V by 2 bases; bases with no gene match: 9. This CDR3 has 16 residues. Germline CDR1 reads SGDLS; CDR2 reads YYNGEE. Here the CDR3 reads CASSVGQGASRNTIYF. Here the CDR3 DNA reads TGTGCCAGCAGCGTGGGCCAGGGGGCTTCGAGAAACACCATATATTTT. The full variable domain, rest sourced from reference TRBV9 and TRBJ1-3, is DSGVTQTPKHLITATGQRVTLRCSPRSGDLSVYWYQQSLDQGLQFLIQYYNGEERAKGNILERFSAQQFPDLHSELNLSSLELGDSALYFCASSVGQGASRNTIYFGEGSWLTVV.

The CDR3, as DNA: TGTGCCAGCAGTGATTTCATCCGGGAGCTGTTTTTT. This gives the protein CASSDFIRELFF. The gene calls are TRBV6-1 and TRBJ2-2; D gene unclear. This CDR3 region has 12 residues. V lost 3 bases and J lost 9, with 8 bases in between. The germline CDR1 and CDR2 sequences are MNHNS and SASEGT.

The V and J genes are TRBV4-2 and TRBJ2-2, with D tentatively TRBD2 (5 bases). The CDR3 extends over 17 amino acids. CDR1 and CDR2 from the germline V gene are LGHNA and YNFKEQ. V was clipped by 3 bases and J by 0 bases, with 14 bases between them. CDR3 loop: CASSQERESANTGELFF. The CDR3 bases are TGTGCCAGCAGCCAGGAGAGGGAATCCGCGAACACCGGGGAGCTGTTTTTT.

The chain is built from TRBV6-5 and TRBJ2-5; 7 nucleotides match TRBD1. The CDR3 is 13 amino acids. Germline V gene sequence: CDR1 MNHEY, CDR2 SVGAGI. V lost 5 bases to trimming and J lost 5 bases; unmatched junction nucleotides: 5. Here the CDR3 reads CASSRGRGETQYF. The CDR3 nucleotides read TGTGCCAGCAGTAGGGGGCGCGGGGAGACCCAGTACTTC.

The chain joins TRBV7-9 to TRBJ1-1; 8 nucleotides align to TRBD1. The CDR3 extends over 18 amino acids. The J segment lost 4 bases and the V segment lost 0 bases, leaving 13 bases of the junction unmatched. The germline CDR1 and CDR2 sequences are SEHNR and FQNEAQ (reference sequence). The CDR3 region is CASSLAGLAGGGGTEAFF. In DNA, the CDR3 is TGTGCCAGCAGCTTAGCCGGCTTGGCAGGGGGCGGCGGCACTGAAGCTTTCTTT.

This rearrangement joins TRBV21-1 to TRBJ2-2; no DNA check was done on the table's D call, TRBD2. TRBV21-1 is tagged as a pseudogene. This CDR3 contains 15 residues. The DNA of the CDR3 is TGTGCCAGCAGCAAAGGGATGGAGGTAACCGGGGAGCTGTTTTTT. This gives the protein CASSKGMEVTGELFF.

The CDR3 region is CASSAPGGVLTEAFF. CDR3 in DNA: TGTGCCAGCAGCGCCCCGGGAGGGGTATTGACTGAAGCTTTCTTT. The V call is TRBV7-3, the J call TRBJ1-1; D may be TRBD1 (5 bases). The CDR3 consists of 15 residues. Germline CDR1 and CDR2: SGHTA and FQGTGA. V dropped 5 bases and J dropped 5 bases, with 18 bases sitting between them. Based on the CDR3 plus reference TRBV7-3 and TRBJ1-1, the full variable domain is GAGVSQTPSNKVTEKGKYVELRCDPISGHTALYWYRQSLGQGPEFLIYFQGTGAADDSGLPNDRFFAVRPEGSVSTLKIQRTERGDSAVYLCASSAPGGVLTEAFFGQGTRLTVV.

The chain combines TRBV19 with TRBJ1-1, with TRBD1 as a possible D gene (6 bases). The V and J ends lost 5 bases and 8 bases respectively, with 21 bases between them. CDR1 LNHDA and CDR2 SQIVND come from the germline V gene (reference sequence). This CDR3 spans 15 amino acids. The CDR3 loop is CASSARGRAQLEAFF. The CDR3, as DNA: TGTGCCAGTAGTGCCAGGGGCCGAGCCCAGCTGGAAGCTTTCTTT. The full variable domain, with the rest looked up from reference TRBV19 and TRBJ1-1, is DGGITQSPKYLFRKEGQNVTLSCEQNLNHDAMYWYRQDPGQGLRLIYYSQIVNDFQKGDIAEGYSVSREKKESFPLTVTSAQKNPTAFYLCASSARGRAQLEAFFGQGTRLTVV.

The chain recombines TRBV10-3 with TRBJ2-1; D remains unclear. From germline, CDR1 is ENHRY and CDR2 SYGVKD. The V gene lost 4 bases and the J gene lost 10 bases, with 17 bases spanning the gap. This CDR3 is 14 amino acids long. The CDR3 DNA is TGTGCCATCAGTGCCTTGACTGATTTCGGGGAGCAGTTCTTC. Translating it yields CAISALTDFGEQFF.